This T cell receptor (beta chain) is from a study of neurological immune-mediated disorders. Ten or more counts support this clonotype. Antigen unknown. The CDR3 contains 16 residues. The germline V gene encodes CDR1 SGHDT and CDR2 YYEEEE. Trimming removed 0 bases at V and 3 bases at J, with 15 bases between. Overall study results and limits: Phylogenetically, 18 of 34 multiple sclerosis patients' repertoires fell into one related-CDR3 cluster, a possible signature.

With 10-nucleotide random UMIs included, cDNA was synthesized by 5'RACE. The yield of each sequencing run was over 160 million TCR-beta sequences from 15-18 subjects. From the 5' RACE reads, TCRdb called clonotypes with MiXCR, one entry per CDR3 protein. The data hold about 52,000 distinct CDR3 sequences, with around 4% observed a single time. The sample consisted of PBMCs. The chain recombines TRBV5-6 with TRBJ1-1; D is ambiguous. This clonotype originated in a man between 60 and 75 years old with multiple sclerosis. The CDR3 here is CASSLARRLEDTEAFF. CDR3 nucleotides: TGTGCCAGCAGCTTGGCCCGCCGGTTGGAGGACACTGAAGCTTTCTTT.